Below, 24 T cell receptor beta chains from the same sample are listed, as sequenced in a study of CD8 T cells in ankylosing spondylitis. TCRdb analysed the 5' RACE reads with MiXCR anew, one entry per CDR3 protein. This table has under 250,000 distinct CDR3 sequences, roughly 10% appearing once. Sequencing was done on a sample of blood, either unsorted or a sorted T cell fraction (not recorded which). The receptor source for this set is a male donor with ankylosing spondylitis or in good health (not recorded which).

This clonotype occurred a few times. V gene TRBV9 combines with J gene TRBJ1-2, with a weak D call TRBD1 (6 bases). Germline V gives CDR1 SGDLS, CDR2 YYNGEE. The CDR3 has 16 amino acids. Trimming removed 0 bases at V and 8 bases at J, with 20 bases between. CDR3 DNA sequence: TGTGCCAGCAGCGTAGAATCTGAGACAGGCCCTTCGGGCTACACCTTC. Its protein product is CASSVESETGPSGYTF.

This clonotype was seen ten or more times. This sequence joins TRBV20-1 and TRBJ2-1; TRBD2 is a possible D gene (6 bases). The CDR3 loop spans 16 amino acids. Trimming took off 0 bases at V and 10 bases at J, with 22 bases between the two ends. Germline CDR1 and CDR2: DFQATT and SNEGSKA (reference sequence). CDR3 loop: CSARDPAHVKAGEQFF. DNA of the CDR3: TGCAGTGCTAGAGATCCCGCCCACGTTAAGGCGGGGGAGCAGTTCTTC.

This clonotype was observed at least ten times. This chain connects TRBV4-2 to TRBJ1-2; 10 bases line up with TRBD1. V lost 5 bases and J lost 12; bases outside the gene matches: 18. CDR1 and CDR2 from the germline V gene are LGHNA and YNFKEQ. CDR3 length: 16 residues. The CDR3 DNA is TGTGCCAGCAGCGACACGGACAGGGGGATACTTATTGGTAACACCTTC. Translating it yields CASSDTDRGILIGNTF.

This clonotype has ten or more counts. The chain joins TRBV12-3 or TRBV12-4 to TRBJ2-3, with 13 bases lining up with TRBD2. This CDR3 has 16 amino acids. V trimming: 4 bases; J trimming: 3 bases; junction bases outside the gene matches: 4. The CDR3 bases are TGTGCCAGCAGTTCACTAGCGGGAGGGGCGACAGATACGCAGTATTTT. As protein: CASSSLAGGATDTQYF.

This clonotype was seen ten or more times. The chain joins TRBV11-2 to TRBJ1-5; 8 bases map to TRBD1. V shed 6 bases and J 4 bases; nucleotides not matched to a gene: 2. This CDR3 region has 13 residues. Germline V CDR1 and CDR2: SGHAT, FQNNGV. CDR3 nucleotides: TGTGCCAGCAGAGGACAGGGAAATCAGCCCCAGCATTTT. This codes for CASRGQGNQPQHF.

At least ten counts were recorded for this clonotype. V gene TRBV20-1 combines with J gene TRBJ2-3; 8 positions match TRBD2. Per germline, CDR1 DFQATT and CDR2 SNEGSKA (reference sequence). There are 14 residues in the CDR3. Trimming took 4 bases from V and 2 from J; bases not matched to a gene: 5. The CDR3 sequence: CSAKGLDTTDTQYF. In nucleotides, the CDR3 is TGCAGTGCTAAGGGACTAGATACCACAGATACGCAGTATTTT.

This chain uses TRBV20-1 with TRBJ1-2; a possible D gene is TRBD1 (6 bases). V lost 4 bases, J lost 7 bases, and 13 bases lay in between. This CDR3 contains 12 residues. The germline V gene encodes CDR1 DFQATT and CDR2 SNEGSKA (reference sequence). CDR3 loop: CSAITGMGGYTF. For the CDR3, the DNA is TGCAGTGCTATAACAGGGATGGGTGGCTACACCTTC.

This clonotype was seen repeatedly, ten times or more. This chain joins TRBV7-8 and TRBJ2-3; 7 nucleotides match TRBD2. This CDR3 is 15 amino acids long. After removal of 5 bases from V and 0 bases from J, the junction contained 5 bases not matched to a gene. Germline CDR1 and CDR2: SGHVS and FQNEAQ. Written as DNA, the CDR3 is TGTGCCAGCAGCCCCCGGGACTACAGCACAGATACGCAGTATTTT. It encodes CASSPRDYSTDTQYF.

The V and J genes are TRBV7-9 and TRBJ2-3; D not resolved. CDR3 length: 17 residues. The germline V gene has CDR1 SEHNR and CDR2 FQNEAQ (reference sequence). With 7 bases removed from V and 0 bases from J, the gap between germline ends came to 20 bases. CDR3 sequence reads: CASTHFPARHSTDTQYF. CDR3 in DNA: TGTGCCAGCACTCACTTCCCCGCCAGGCATAGCACAGATACGCAGTATTTT.

The chain uses TRBV7-2 and TRBJ1-2, with a weak D call TRBD1 (5 bases). V lost 1 base to trimming and J lost 5 bases, with 14 bases between them. This CDR3 region has 15 residues. In germline, CDR1 is SGHTA, CDR2 FQGNSA. CDR3 coding DNA: TGTGCCAGCAGCTTAGTCGGCCCTGGGGGGTATGGCTACACCTTC. Protein product: CASSLVGPGGYGYTF.

This clonotype was observed many times. The CDR3 bases are TGCAGTGCTCTAGCGGGGGCGACCGGGGAGCTGTTTTTT. Encoded protein: CSALAGATGELFF. The chain couples TRBV20-1 to TRBJ2-2; TRBD2 matches 10 bases. The CDR3 has 13 amino acids. The V segment lost 5 bases and the J segment 5 bases; nucleotides outside the gene matches: 2. CDR1 and CDR2 from the germline V gene are DFQATT and SNEGSKA (reference sequence).

The sample holds a few counts of this clonotype. V and J are TRBV20-1 and TRBJ2-7; D possibly corresponds to TRBD1 (7 bases). Germline-derived CDR1 and CDR2 are DFQATT and SNEGSKA (reference sequence). Trimming pared 4 bases from V and 5 bases from J, leaving 15 bases between. There are 13 residues in the CDR3. CDR3 protein: CSATSDRDHEQYF. The CDR3 DNA reads TGCAGTGCTACTAGCGACAGGGACCACGAGCAGTACTTC.

This clonotype showed up many times. This chain connects TRBV20-1 to TRBJ1-4, with D tentatively TRBD1 (5 bases). Germline V CDR1 and CDR2: DFQATT, SNEGSKA (reference sequence). CDR3 length equals 15 residues. Trimming pared 6 bases from V and 4 bases from J, leaving 18 bases between. CDR3 protein: CSARPPGTVNEKLFF. In DNA form, the CDR3 reads TGCAGTGCCAGACCCCCCGGGACGGTTAATGAAAAACTGTTTTTT.

In the case of this clonotype: This may stem from a read error, because a much larger clone lies one nucleotide away. The chain is built from TRBV20-1 and TRBJ2-1; the D is unclear. The CDR3 is 13 amino acids. Trimming left V 6 bases short and J 1 base short, with 10 bases between. Germline loops: CDR1 DFQATT, CDR2 SNEGSKA (reference sequence). CDR3 sequence reads: CSALRRSYNEQFF. The CDR3 DNA sequence: TGCAGTGCCCTCAGGCGGTCCTACAATGAGCAGTTCTTC.

This clonotype was seen more than once but under ten times. The rearrangement links TRBV10-2 to TRBJ2-4; no definite D call. Trimming left V 10 bases short and J 6 bases short, with 19 bases between. The CDR3 extends over 14 amino acids. CDR1 and CDR2 (germline): WSHSY, SAAADI. In DNA form, the CDR3 reads TGCGCCACCTCTGCCGGCAGTTCTAGAAACATTCAGTACTTC. Translated, it gives CATSAGSSRNIQYF.

In this sample, this clonotype turned up many times. The rearrangement joins TRBV3-1 to TRBJ2-4, with D perhaps given as TRBD1 or TRBD2 (5 bases each). CDR1 and CDR2 from the germline V gene are LGHDT and YNNKEL (reference sequence). Trimming removed 3 bases from V and 0 bases from J, with 18 bases in between. The CDR3 totals 18 residues. Written as DNA, the CDR3 is TGTGCCAGCAGCCAGGGGGACGCAGCCTTACTAGCCAAAAACATTCAGTACTTC. It specifies CASSQGDAALLAKNIQYF.

This clonotype was detected many times. This chain uses TRBV20-1 with TRBJ1-1; possible D gene TRBD1, 5 bases. V lost 3 bases and J 2 bases, leaving 13 bases between the germline ends. Germline V CDR1 and CDR2: DFQATT, SNEGSKA (reference sequence). This CDR3 region has 14 residues. DNA of the CDR3: TGCAGTGCTAGTCTCGGGGACGTTAACACTGAAGCTTTCTTT. Amino acid sequence: CSASLGDVNTEAFF.

This clonotype showed up many times. The chain couples TRBV29-1 to TRBJ1-1; D is possibly TRBD1 (6 bases). This CDR3 spans 16 amino acids. V was shortened by 0 bases and J by 1 base, with 15 bases between the two germline ends. Germline V gene data show CDR1 as SQVTM and CDR2 as ANQGSEA. CDR3 in DNA: TGCAGCGTTGAAGATTCCTACAGGGTTGAGAACACTGAAGCTTTCTTT. This encodes CSVEDSYRVENTEAFF.

This clonotype was recorded many times. The CDR3 coding sequence is TGTGCCAGCAGCCAAGGGTCAGGAGGGAACACTGAAGCTTTCTTT. Encoded protein: CASSQGSGGNTEAFF. This chain uses TRBV3-1 with TRBJ1-1, with D hard to call. The CDR3 length is 15 residues. Trimming left V 1 base short and J 1 base short, with 10 bases between. Germline CDR1 reads LGHDT; CDR2 reads YNNKEL (reference sequence).

This clonotype has ten or more counts. The chain uses TRBV5-1 and TRBJ2-2; D is possibly TRBD1 (5 bases). Trimming stripped 9 bases from V and 1 base from J, with 13 bases between. Germline assignment: CDR1 SGHRS and CDR2 YFSETQ. The CDR3 is made up of 14 amino acids. The CDR3 coding sequence is TGCGCCATCCCAAGTAGGGGGAACACCGGGGAGCTGTTTTTT. Translating gives CAIPSRGNTGELFF.

This clonotype has a count of ten or more. The chain employs TRBV20-1 and TRBJ2-7, with D unclear. The CDR3 spans 15 residues. V lost 1 base, J lost 3 bases, and 16 bases lay in between. Germline V lookup: CDR1 DFQATT, CDR2 SNEGSKA (reference sequence). The CDR3 DNA reads as TGCAGTGCTAGAGCCCAAAGCCCAAGAAGCTACGAGCAGTACTTC. Translated: CSARAQSPRSYEQYF.

CDR3 sequence reads: CASSLSGRPEGQYF. The CDR3 nucleotides are TGTGCCAGCAGCTTATCGGGGAGGCCCGAGGGGCAGTATTTT. The J gene is TRBJ2-3, the V gene TRBV5-6, with a possible D match to TRBD2 (6 bases). Germline-derived CDR1 and CDR2 are SGHDT and YYEEEE. This CDR3 has 14 amino acids. V gave up 2 bases and J gave up 11 bases, with 18 bases separating them.

There are many counts of this clonotype. The chain combines TRBV25-1 with TRBJ2-3, with D possibly matching TRBD2 (6 bases). The CDR3 is 14 residues long. V shed 6 bases and J shed 1 base, with 11 bases lying between them. From germline, CDR1 is MGHDK and CDR2 SYGVNS. CDR3: CASRGWEGTDTQYF. CDR3 DNA: TGTGCCAGCAGGGGGTGGGAGGGCACAGATACGCAGTATTTT.

This clonotype was detected ten times or more. The chain couples TRBV5-1 to TRBJ1-3, with D uncertain. V was pared by 0 bases and J by 2 bases, with 9 bases between. Germline V lookup: CDR1 SGHRS, CDR2 YFSETQ. This CDR3 has 15 amino acids. CDR3 in amino acids: CASSLEPRTGNTIYF. The CDR3 DNA reads as TGCGCCAGCAGCTTGGAGCCGAGGACTGGAAACACCATATATTTT.